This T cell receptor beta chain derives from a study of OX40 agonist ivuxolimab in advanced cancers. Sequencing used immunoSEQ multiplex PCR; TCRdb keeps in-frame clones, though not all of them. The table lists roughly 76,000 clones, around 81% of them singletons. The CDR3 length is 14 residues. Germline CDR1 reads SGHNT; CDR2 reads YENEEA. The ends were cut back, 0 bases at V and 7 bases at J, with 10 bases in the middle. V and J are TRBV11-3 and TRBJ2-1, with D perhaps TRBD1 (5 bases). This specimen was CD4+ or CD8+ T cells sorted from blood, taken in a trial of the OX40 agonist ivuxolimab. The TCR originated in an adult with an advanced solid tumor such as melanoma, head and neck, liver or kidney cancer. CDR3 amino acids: CASSLDMGLNEQFF. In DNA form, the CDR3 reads TGTGCCAGCAGCTTAGATATGGGGCTGAATGAGCAGTTCTTC.